This paragraph reports one T cell receptor (beta chain). The data stem from a study of tumor T cells in aggressive B-cell lymphoma. The repertoire was sequenced with immunoSEQ multiplex PCR; TCRdb's copy has only in-frame clones and lacks some. The sample yields thousands of clones, approximately 84% seen once. Germline V gives CDR1 SGHNT, CDR2 YENEEA. This CDR3 has 16 amino acids. V was cut by 1 base and J by 4 bases, with 13 bases left in between. This TCR was sampled from an adult with diffuse large B cell lymphoma. Specimen: tumor tissue. This chain joins TRBV11-3 and TRBJ2-2, with D possibly being TRBD2 (7 bases). The CDR3 here is CASSLVGGRGTGELFF. DNA of the CDR3: TGTGCCAGCAGCTTAGTCGGGGGGCGCGGCACCGGGGAGCTGTTTTTT.